This is a list of T cell receptor beta chains from one sample in a study of blood T cells in healthy people across ages. TCRdb reprocessed the 5' RACE reads with MiXCR, giving one entry per CDR3 protein. The sample consists of around 1.1 million distinct CDR3 sequences, 30% to 40% of them appearing once. Sequencing was performed on blood. The receptors were gathered from a man between 18 and 35 years old in good health. Both conserved end residues are part of each CDR3. D genes are given only for firm matches. A row's size may be missing; if present it is once, few, many or a size class.

TRBJ2-3	.	TRBV7-2	many	CASSSRTPTTDTQYF	TGTGCCAGCAGCTCCAGGACTCCGACCACAGATACGCAGTATTTT
TRBJ2-1	.	TRBV29-1	many	CSVEETRANNEQFF	TGCAGCGTTGAAGAAACTCGGGCAAACAATGAGCAGTTCTTC
TRBJ2-7	TRBD1	TRBV29-1	few	CSVEAQGTGDPYEQYF	TGCAGCGTTGAAGCTCAGGGGACAGGGGACCCCTACGAGCAGTACTTC
TRBJ1-2	.	TRBV12-3/TRBV12-4	.	CAGSLAGKNYGYTF	TGTGCCGGCAGTTTAGCAGGGAAGAACTATGGCTACACCTTC
TRBJ2-7	TRBD1	TRBV4-3	few	CASSQDPGQTYEQYF	TGCGCCAGCAGCCAAGACCCGGGACAGACCTACGAGCAGTACTTC
TRBJ1-5	.	TRBV12-3/TRBV12-4	.	CASSLLEVSNQPQHF	TGTGCCAGCAGTTTATTGGAAGTAAGCAATCAGCCCCAGCATTTT
TRBJ2-5	.	TRBV7-9	few	CASSMRDIQETQYF	TGTGCCAGCAGCATGCGGGACATACAAGAGACCCAGTACTTC
TRBJ2-3	.	TRBV5-1	.	CASSPDYPWSDTQYF	TGCGCCAGCAGCCCGGACTACCCTTGGTCAGATACGCAGTATTTT
TRBJ2-3	TRBD2	TRBV4-2	few	CASSQVAGGPTDTQYF	TGCGCCAGCAGCCAAGTAGCGGGGGGCCCCACAGATACGCAGTATTTT
TRBJ1-1	.	TRBV2	few	CASSPDSLLNTEAFF	TGTGCCAGCAGTCCCGACAGCCTACTGAACACTGAAGCTTTCTTT
TRBJ2-7	.	TRBV14	.	CASSQDGSHKSSYEQYF	TGTGCCAGCAGCCAAGACGGGTCTCACAAAAGCTCCTACGAGCAGTACTTC
TRBJ1-4	.	TRBV29-1	.	CSVEEGNEKLFF	TGCAGCGTTGAAGAAGGTAATGAAAAACTGTTTTTT